The sequence of this T cell receptor (beta chain) was determined in a study of monozygotic twins with inflammatory bowel disease. The study's findings and limits: Limited statistical power may explain no repertoire similarity difference between concordant and discordant twins.

One entry per CDR3 protein, without DNA, is what TCRdb gives after re-calling the 5' RACE reads. The table for this sample gives around 450,000 distinct CDR3 sequences. As to this clonotype: Its antigen remains unknown.

This receptor was taken from a human donor with ulcerative colitis or Crohn's disease, or a healthy co-twin of an affected twin (not recorded which). Sequencing used blood.

The CDR3 is CSVPQRETQYF. The chain combines TRBV20-1 with TRBJ2-5; TCRdb's D call, TRBD2, is unchecked because there is no DNA. The CDR3 is 11 amino acids. CDR1 is DFQATT, CDR2 SNEGSKA, per germline (reference sequence).